The rows below give T cell receptor beta chains drawn from one sample of a study of beta chain features in type 1 diabetes. The protocol was immunoSEQ multiplex PCR, while the TCRdb copy is restricted to in-frame clones and leaves out a portion. The sample shows more than 300,000 clones, 10% to 15% of them seen only once. Source material: naive CD4+ T cells from blood. All receptors come from a woman younger than 35 with type 1 diabetes. Each CDR3 is given with its conserved first and last residue. Each record gives: clone size, V gene, D gene, J gene, CDR3 protein, CDR3 DNA. A D gene is named only where the DNA matches it firmly. Expanded clones get a size class; other rows say once, few or many, or leave the size out.

few	TRBV11-1	TRBD1	TRBJ1-1	CASSSGTGGTEAFF	TGTGCCAGCAGCTCCGGGACAGGAGGAACTGAAGCTTTCTTT
.	TRBV18	.	TRBJ2-7	CASSPTGYEQYF	TGTGCCAGCTCACCTACGGGTTACGAGCAGTACTTC
few	TRBV4-3	TRBD2	TRBJ2-7	CASSHDTSGRREVREQYF	TGCGCCAGCAGCCATGATACTAGCGGGAGGCGGGAGGTTAGGGAGCAGTACTTC
.	TRBV7-2	TRBD2	TRBJ2-7	CASSTSGGNYEQYF	TGTGCCAGCAGTACTAGCGGGGGAAACTACGAGCAGTACTTC
.	TRBV4-1	TRBD1	TRBJ2-5	CASSQDFRPGGVETQYF	TGCGCCAGCAGCCAAGATTTCAGGCCAGGGGGTGTGGAGACCCAGTACTTC
few	TRBV28	TRBD2	TRBJ2-3	CASSPREGRTQYF	TGTGCCAGCAGTCCTCGGGAGGGACGAACGCAGTATTTT
.	TRBV5-4	.	TRBJ1-1	CASSNRSSSNTEAFF	TGTGCCAGCAGCAACAGGTCCTCGTCGAACACTGAAGCTTTCTTT
few	TRBV28	TRBD1	TRBJ1-1	CASNRGRVNTEAFF	TGTGCCAGCAATAGGGGGCGGGTGAACACTGAAGCTTTCTTT
.	TRBV7-2	TRBD2	TRBJ2-1	CASSLRTSGSSYNEQFF	TGTGCCAGCAGCCTTCGGACTAGCGGGAGCTCCTACAATGAGCAGTTCTTC
few	TRBV29-1	.	TRBJ2-1	CSVLTQGISDEQFF	TGCAGCGTTCTAACGCAGGGGATTTCGGATGAGCAGTTCTTC
few	TRBV19	TRBD1	TRBJ2-6	CASRSRQGIVSGANVLTF	TGTGCCAGTAGATCGCGACAGGGAATAGTGAGTGGGGCCAACGTCCTGACTTTC
few	TRBV7-3	TRBD2	TRBJ2-3	CASSLGLAPVTDTQYF	TGTGCCAGCAGCTTAGGACTAGCGCCCGTCACAGATACGCAGTATTTT
.	TRBV9	TRBD2	TRBJ2-1	CASSARLAAYNEQFF	TGTGCCAGCAGCGCCCGACTAGCGGCCTACAATGAGCAGTTCTTC